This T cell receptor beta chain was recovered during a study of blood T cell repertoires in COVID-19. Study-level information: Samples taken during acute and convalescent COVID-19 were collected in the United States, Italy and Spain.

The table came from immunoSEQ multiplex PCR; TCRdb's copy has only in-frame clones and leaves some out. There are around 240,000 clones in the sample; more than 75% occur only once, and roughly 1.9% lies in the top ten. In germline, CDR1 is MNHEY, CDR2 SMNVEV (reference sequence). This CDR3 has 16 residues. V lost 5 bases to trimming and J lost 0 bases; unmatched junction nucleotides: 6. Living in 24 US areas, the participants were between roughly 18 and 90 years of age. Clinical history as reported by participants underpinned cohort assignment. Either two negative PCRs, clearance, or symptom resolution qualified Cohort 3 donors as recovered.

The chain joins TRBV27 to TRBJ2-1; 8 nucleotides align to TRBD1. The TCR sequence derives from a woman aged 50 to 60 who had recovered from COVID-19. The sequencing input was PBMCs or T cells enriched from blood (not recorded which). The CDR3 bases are TGTGCCAGCAGTGGACGGACAGGGAGCTCCTACAATGAGCAGTTCTTC. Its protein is CASSGRTGSSYNEQFF.